The next 31 T cell receptor beta chains were all read from a single sample in a study of T cells in pancreatic ductal adenocarcinoma. Surgery without prior neoadjuvant therapy was the treatment of the selected pancreatic ductal adenocarcinoma patients. The method was immunoSEQ multiplex PCR; TCRdb's version includes in-frame clones alone and lacks a portion of them. Of roughly 100,000 clones listed, nearly 95% were seen once; the top ten hold less than 4%. What was sequenced was PBMCs. The receptor source for this set is a human donor with pancreatic ductal adenocarcinoma.

The V call is TRBV7-2, the J call TRBJ1-5; D is unclear. V dropped 5 bases and J dropped 7 bases, with 15 bases sitting between them. Per germline, CDR1 SGHTA and CDR2 FQGNSA. This CDR3 region has 14 residues. The CDR3 DNA follows: TGTGCCAGCAGCCCGGGGAACTCTCTGCAGCCCCAGCATTTT. Residues: CASSPGNSLQPQHF. Complete variable domain (other parts from reference TRBV7-2 and TRBJ1-5): GAGVSQSPSNKVTEKGKDVELRCDPISGHTALYWYRQSLGQGLEFLIYFQGNSAPDKSGLPSDRFSAERTGGSVSTLTIQRTQQEDSAVYLCASSPGNSLQPQHFGDGTRLSIL.

The rearrangement links TRBV5-4 to TRBJ2-1; a weak D match, TRBD1 (6 bases). The CDR3 length is 14 residues. CDR1 is SGHNT and CDR2 is YYREEE in the germline V gene (reference sequence). V was trimmed by 1 base and J by 12 bases, leaving 17 bases between them. The CDR3 spells CASSLSQGTEGQFF. The CDR3 nucleotides are TGTGCCAGCAGCTTGTCACAGGGAACCGAAGGGCAGTTCTTC. Full variable domain (remainder filled in from reference TRBV5-4 and TRBJ2-1): ETGVTQSPTHLIKTRGQQVTLRCSSQSGHNTVSWYQQALGQGPQFIFQYYREEENGRGNFPPRFSGLQFPNYSSELNVNALELDDSALYLCASSLSQGTEGQFFGPGTRLTVL.

This clone was seen a handful of times. The rearrangement uses TRBV9 and TRBJ1-1; a weak D match, TRBD1 (6 bases). Germline V gene data show CDR1 as SGDLS and CDR2 as YYNGEE. The ends were cut back, 7 bases at V and 8 bases at J, with 15 bases in the middle. CDR3 size: 12 residues. The CDR3 coding sequence is TGTGCCAGCGGCCCTCTACAGGGAGAAGCTTTCTTT. It specifies CASGPLQGEAFF.

This chain connects TRBV28 to TRBJ2-5; D is unclear. In germline, CDR1 is MDHEN, CDR2 SYDVKM. This CDR3 is 15 amino acids long. Deletions cut 5 bases from V and 5 bases from J, with 18 bases between. CDR3 bases: TGTGCCAGCAGTGCGTCGGTGCGTTATTGGGAGACCCAGTACTTC. This sequence encodes CASSASVRYWETQYF. Combining the CDR3 with reference TRBV28 and TRBJ2-5 gives the whole variable domain DVKVTQSSRYLVKRTGEKVFLECVQDMDHENMFWYRQDPGLGLRLIYFSYDVKMKEKGDIPEGYSVSREKKERFSLILESASTNQTSMYLCASSASVRYWETQYFGPGTRLLVL.

The chain combines TRBV19 with TRBJ2-1; TRBD2 is a possible D gene (7 bases). This CDR3 has 17 residues. Trimming shortened V by 3 bases and J by 8 bases, and 23 bases separated the two germline ends. CDR1 is LNHDA and CDR2 is SQIVND in the germline V gene (reference sequence). CDR3 residues: CASSISRGGGGLYEQFF. The CDR3 DNA reads as TGTGCCAGTAGTATCTCCCGGGGAGGGGGAGGGCTCTATGAGCAGTTCTTC.

V and J are TRBV5-1 and TRBJ1-1; 7 bases agree with TRBD1. The CDR3 sequence is 14 residues long. The germline V gene encodes CDR1 SGHRS and CDR2 YFSETQ. V lost 4 bases, J lost 0 bases, and 3 bases stayed unmatched. CDR3 DNA: TGCGCCAGCAGCGTCACAGGGGTGAACACTGAAGCTTTCTTT. Translation gives CASSVTGVNTEAFF.

V gene TRBV29-1 combines with J gene TRBJ2-7; TRBD1 aligns across 11 bases. This CDR3 comprises 16 residues. Germline V gene data show CDR1 as SQVTM and CDR2 as ANQGSEA. The trim removed 5 bases at V and 4 bases at J, leaving 13 bases unmatched. In nucleotides, the CDR3 is TGCAGCGTTATCCCAGGCCCCGGGACAGGGGGATACGAGCAGTACTTC. Translating gives CSVIPGPGTGGYEQYF.

V gene TRBV7-3 combines with J gene TRBJ2-7, with 10 bases identical to TRBD1. In germline, CDR1 is SGHTA, CDR2 FQGTGA. V was clipped by 2 bases and J by 0 bases; unmatched bases: 10. This CDR3 contains 18 residues. CDR3 residues: CASSLVGGQGSPSYEQYF. Here the CDR3 DNA reads TGTGCCAGCAGCTTAGTTGGGGGACAGGGGTCTCCCTCCTACGAGCAGTACTTC.

The rearrangement joins TRBV6-5 to TRBJ1-4, with 8 positions matching TRBD1. After removal of 5 bases from V and 7 bases from J, the junction contained 6 bases not matched to a gene. Germline lookup yields CDR1 MNHEY and CDR2 SVGAGI. This CDR3 is built from 14 residues. The CDR3 protein is CASSDRQGSEKLFF. CDR3 bases: TGTGCCAGCAGTGACCGACAGGGGAGTGAAAAACTGTTTTTT.

V usage is TRBV10-3 and J usage is TRBJ1-4, with 8 bases aligning to TRBD1. CDR3 length: 14 residues. Germline CDR1 ENHRY, CDR2 SYGVKD. The V segment lost 4 bases and the J segment 8 bases; nucleotides outside the gene matches: 6. The CDR3 reads CAISAGTGEEKLFF. The DNA for the CDR3 is TGTGCCATCAGTGCCGGGACAGGTGAAGAAAAACTGTTTTTT.

The chain carries TRBV6-5 and TRBJ2-7; 7 nucleotides match TRBD2. The CDR3 sequence is 14 residues long. Trimming removed 10 bases from V and 2 bases from J; junction bases left unmatched: 11. Germline V lookup: CDR1 MNHEY, CDR2 SVGAGI. The DNA for the CDR3 is TGTGCCACCAGCGACCGGGACTACCCCTACGAGCAGTACTTC. It codes for CATSDRDYPYEQYF.

The gene calls are TRBV6-1 and TRBJ1-3, with a weak D call TRBD1 (6 bases). Germline values: CDR1 MNHNS, CDR2 SASEGT. The CDR3 covers 12 residues. The germline V and J ends were trimmed by 8 bases and 11 bases, with 16 bases remaining between them. CDR3 sequence (DNA): TGTGCCAGCGTCCTGACAGGTAGTGCCATATATTTT. It specifies CASVLTGSAIYF.

The chain employs TRBV5-3 and TRBJ1-3; D possibly corresponds to TRBD1 (5 bases). TRBV5-3 belongs to the ORF category, with a function that is uncertain. Trimming stripped 2 bases from V and 0 bases from J, with 9 bases between. The CDR3 is made up of 15 amino acids. CDR3 amino acids: CARSFRDSSGNTIYF. The CDR3 DNA follows: TGTGCCAGAAGCTTTAGAGACAGCTCTGGAAACACCATATATTTT.

The chain employs TRBV27 and TRBJ1-5; TRBD1 matches 8 bases. CDR1 and CDR2 (germline): MNHEY, SMNVEV (reference sequence). V lost 2 bases and J lost 7; bases outside the gene matches: 7. The CDR3 totals 15 residues. Here the CDR3 reads CASSLEGDRRQPQHF. The CDR3 DNA follows: TGTGCCAGCAGTTTAGAGGGGGACAGGAGACAGCCCCAGCATTTT.

The chain recombines TRBV18 with TRBJ2-3; D is perhaps TRBD2 (6 bases). V was trimmed by 4 bases and J by 5 bases, leaving 16 bases between them. The CDR3 contains 15 residues. Germline V gives CDR1 KGHSH, CDR2 LQKENI. CDR3 loop: CASSLGTGGGDTQYF. CDR3 sequence (DNA): TGTGCCAGCTCACTTGGGACCGGGGGAGGAGATACGCAGTATTTT.

The chain carries TRBV20-1 and TRBJ2-1, with D perhaps matching TRBD2 (6 bases). The V end was cut by 7 bases, the J end by 7 bases, with 11 bases between. The germline V gene encodes CDR1 DFQATT and CDR2 SNEGSKA (reference sequence). This CDR3 is 11 amino acids long. DNA for the CDR3: TGCAGTGTCCTAGCGCGGAATGAGCAGTTCTTC. Translation gives CSVLARNEQFF.

The chain links TRBV9 to TRBJ1-1, with D tentatively TRBD1 (6 bases). There are 14 residues in the CDR3. The V end lost 2 bases, the J end lost 1 base, and 9 bases lay between the germline ends. CDR1 and CDR2 from the germline V gene are SGDLS and YYNGEE. The CDR3 sequence: CASSVGGPNTEAFF. The CDR3 nucleotides read TGTGCCAGCAGCGTCGGGGGGCCGAACACTGAAGCTTTCTTT.

This chain joins TRBV4-3 and TRBJ2-2; D is undetermined. Trimming took 0 bases from V and 4 from J, leaving 9 bases between them. This CDR3 spans 15 amino acids. The germline V gene has CDR1 LGHNA and CDR2 YSLEER. CDR3 sequence: CASSQDAQITGELFF. CDR3 coding DNA: TGCGCCAGCAGCCAAGATGCACAGATCACCGGGGAGCTGTTTTTT.

The V call is TRBV19, the J call TRBJ2-7; TRBD2 is a possible D gene (6 bases). CDR1 and CDR2 from the germline V gene are LNHDA and SQIVND (reference sequence). The CDR3 is 14 amino acids. V lost 4 bases to trimming and J lost 3 bases, with 13 bases between them. Here the CDR3 DNA reads TGTGCCAGTAGTAAGGCTAGCGTGAACTACGAGCAGTACTTC. Translating gives CASSKASVNYEQYF.

V usage is TRBV5-1 and J usage is TRBJ2-3, with a tentative D call TRBD2 (6 bases). The CDR3 runs to 14 residues. Between the trimmed V and J ends, which lost 4 bases and 2 bases, there was a span of 11 bases. CDR1 and CDR2 from the germline V gene are SGHRS and YFSETQ. The CDR3 DNA reads as TGCGCCAGCAGCCCCGGGACTCCCACAGATACGCAGTATTTT. Protein sequence: CASSPGTPTDTQYF.

A word on this clone: The germline gene is not matched at one end of the junction; a read error may be the cause. This chain uses TRBV7-9 with TRBJ1-1, with TRBD1 matching over 7 bases. The V gene's germline CDR1 is SEHNR and CDR2 FQNEAQ (reference sequence). The CDR3 totals 12 residues. This CDR3 is CASRSEGAEAFF. Written as DNA, the CDR3 is TGTGCCAGCAGGTCAGAGGGGGCTGAGGCTTTCTTT.

This chain joins TRBV29-1 and TRBJ1-4; a possible D gene is TRBD1 (5 bases). The ends were cut back, 7 bases at V and 8 bases at J, with 14 bases in the middle. This CDR3 has 12 residues. Germline V gene data show CDR1 as SQVTM and CDR2 as ANQGSEA. The CDR3 protein is CSGGDSSEKLFF. The DNA for the CDR3 is TGCAGCGGAGGGGACTCATCGGAAAAACTGTTTTTT.

The rearrangement joins TRBV7-9 to TRBJ2-5; 10 bases agree with TRBD1. The CDR3 extends over 15 amino acids. Germline V CDR1 and CDR2: SEHNR, FQNEAQ (reference sequence). J lost 5 bases, V lost 1 base, and 4 bases had no gene match. CDR3 DNA: TGTGCCAGCAGCTTAGTGGGACAGGGGTGGGAGACCCAGTACTTC. This sequence encodes CASSLVGQGWETQYF.

The chain has TRBV18 and TRBJ2-7; D unclear. Trimming shortened V by 2 bases and J by 4 bases, and 15 bases separated the two germline ends. The CDR3 extends over 15 amino acids. Germline V gene lookup returns CDR1 KGHSH and CDR2 LQKENI. The CDR3 DNA is TGTGCCAGCTCACCATCAGAATCCAGCGTGTACGAGCAGTACTTC. Protein sequence: CASSPSESSVYEQYF. The whole variable domain, filled in from reference TRBV18 and TRBJ2-7, reads NAGVMQNPRHLVRRRGQEARLRCSPMKGHSHVYWYRQLPEEGLKFMVYLQKENIIDESGMPKERFSAEFPKEGPSILRIQQVVRGDSAAYFCASSPSESSVYEQYFGPGTRLTVT.

The rearrangement uses TRBV18 and TRBJ2-3; possibly TRBD2 for D (6 bases). There are 15 residues in the CDR3. V was shortened by 6 bases and J by 6 bases, with 19 bases between the two germline ends. CDR1 KGHSH and CDR2 LQKENI come from the germline V gene. The chain's CDR3 is CASSPFDGSMDTQYF. In DNA form, the CDR3 reads TGTGCCAGCTCCCCCTTTGACGGGAGTATGGATACGCAGTATTTT.

The chain couples TRBV27 to TRBJ2-2, with 11 bases matching TRBD1. The CDR3 has 14 amino acids. Germline CDR1 MNHEY, CDR2 SMNVEV (reference sequence). V dropped 5 bases and J dropped 6; count of bases not matched to a gene: 2. In nucleotides, the CDR3 is TGTGCCAGCAGTCGGACAGGGGGCCCCGGGGAGCTGTTTTTT. It codes for CASSRTGGPGELFF.

This clone showed up just once. The chain links TRBV28 to TRBJ2-3; the match to TRBD2 covers 9 bases. Germline loops: CDR1 MDHEN, CDR2 SYDVKM. The CDR3 extends over 15 amino acids. V trimming: 6 bases; J trimming: 4 bases; junction bases outside the gene matches: 8. DNA for the CDR3: TGTGCCAGCAGCCGAGCGGGAGGTGTTGCAGATACGCAGTATTTT. Translating gives CASSRAGGVADTQYF.

The chain combines TRBV18 with TRBJ2-7; the D is unclear. V lost 6 bases to trimming and J lost 6 bases, with 12 bases between them. This CDR3 is built from 12 residues. CDR1 is KGHSH and CDR2 is LQKENI in the germline V gene. In nucleotides, the CDR3 is TGTGCCAGCTCGCCTGACACCCCCGAGCAGTACTTC. Translating it yields CASSPDTPEQYF.

CDR3 nucleotide sequence: TGCGCCAGCAGCTTGGGCCGTAGCGGGACTCAAGAGACCCAGTACTTC. It encodes CASSLGRSGTQETQYF. The chain has TRBV5-1 and TRBJ2-5; 8 nucleotides line up with TRBD2. The length of the CDR3 is 16 residues. Trimming removed 0 bases from V and 2 bases from J; junction bases left unmatched: 6. Germline-derived CDR1 and CDR2 are SGHRS and YFSETQ.

The rearrangement links TRBV2 to TRBJ1-5, with D perhaps matching TRBD1 (5 bases). The CDR3 length is 16 residues. With 6 bases removed from V and 3 bases from J, the gap between germline ends came to 18 bases. Germline lookup yields CDR1 SNHLY and CDR2 FYNNEI. The CDR3 nucleotides read TGTGCCAGCAGGGTCGCGGGACCTTCAGTCAATCAGCCCCAGCATTTT. As protein: CASRVAGPSVNQPQHF.

The chain combines TRBV28 with TRBJ2-1; 7 nucleotides agree with TRBD1. V was pared by 6 bases and J by 1 base, with 9 bases of the junction left unmatched. Germline V gives CDR1 MDHEN, CDR2 SYDVKM. The CDR3 totals 16 residues. The chain's CDR3 is CASSSQTGTSYNEQFF. The CDR3 nucleotides are TGTGCCAGCAGCTCTCAGACAGGGACGTCCTACAATGAGCAGTTCTTC.